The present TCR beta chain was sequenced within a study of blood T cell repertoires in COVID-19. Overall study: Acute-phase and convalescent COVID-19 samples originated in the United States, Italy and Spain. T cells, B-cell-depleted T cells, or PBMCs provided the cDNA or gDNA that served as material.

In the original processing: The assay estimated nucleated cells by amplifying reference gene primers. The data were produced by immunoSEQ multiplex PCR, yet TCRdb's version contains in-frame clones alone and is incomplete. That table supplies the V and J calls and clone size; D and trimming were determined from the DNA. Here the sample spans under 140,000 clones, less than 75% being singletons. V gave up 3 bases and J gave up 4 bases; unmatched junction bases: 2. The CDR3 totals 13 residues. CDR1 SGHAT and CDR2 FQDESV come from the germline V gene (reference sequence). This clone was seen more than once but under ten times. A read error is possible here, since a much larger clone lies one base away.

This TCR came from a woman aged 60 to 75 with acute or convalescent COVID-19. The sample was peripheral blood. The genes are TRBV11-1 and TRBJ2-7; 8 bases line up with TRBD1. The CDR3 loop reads CASSLDRVYEQYF. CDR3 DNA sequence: TGTGCCAGCAGCTTGGACAGGGTTTACGAGCAGTACTTC. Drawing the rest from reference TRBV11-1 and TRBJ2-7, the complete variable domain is EAEVAQSPRYKITEKSQAVAFWCDPISGHATLYWYRQILGQGPELLVQFQDESVVDDSQLPKDRFSAERLKGVDSTLKIQPAELGDSAMYLCASSLDRVYEQYFGPGTRLTVT.